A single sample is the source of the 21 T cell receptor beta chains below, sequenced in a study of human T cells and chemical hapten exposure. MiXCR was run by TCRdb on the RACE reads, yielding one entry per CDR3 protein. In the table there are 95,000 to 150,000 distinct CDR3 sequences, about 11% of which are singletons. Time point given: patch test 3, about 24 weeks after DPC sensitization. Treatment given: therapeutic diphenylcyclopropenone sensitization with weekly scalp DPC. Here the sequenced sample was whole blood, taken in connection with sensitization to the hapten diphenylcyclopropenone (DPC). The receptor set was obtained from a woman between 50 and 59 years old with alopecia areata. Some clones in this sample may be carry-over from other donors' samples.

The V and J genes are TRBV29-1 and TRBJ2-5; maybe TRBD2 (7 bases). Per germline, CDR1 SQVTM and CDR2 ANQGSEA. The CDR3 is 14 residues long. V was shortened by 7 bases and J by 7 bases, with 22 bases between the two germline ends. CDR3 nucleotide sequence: TGCAGCGCCGGAGGGGGAGGGCGGAGTGGGACCCAGTACTTC. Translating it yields CSAGGGGRSGTQYF.

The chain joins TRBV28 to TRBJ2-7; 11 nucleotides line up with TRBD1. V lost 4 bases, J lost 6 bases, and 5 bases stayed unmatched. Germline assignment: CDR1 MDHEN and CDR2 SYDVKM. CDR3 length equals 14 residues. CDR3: CASSSPGTGGEQYF. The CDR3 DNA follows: TGTGCCAGCAGTTCCCCCGGGACAGGGGGCGAGCAGTACTTC.

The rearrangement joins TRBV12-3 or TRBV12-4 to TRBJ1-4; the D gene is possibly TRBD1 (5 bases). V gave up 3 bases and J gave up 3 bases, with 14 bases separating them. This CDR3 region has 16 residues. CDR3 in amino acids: CASSLLQGWANEKLFF. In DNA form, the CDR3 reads TGTGCCAGCAGTTTGCTCCAGGGCTGGGCTAATGAAAAACTGTTTTTT.

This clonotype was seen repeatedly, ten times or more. This CDR3 reads CASSPVTDTQYF. The CDR3 DNA follows: TGTGCCAGCAGTCCGGTCACAGATACGCAGTATTTT. This sequence joins TRBV12-3 or TRBV12-4 and TRBJ2-3; D gene ambiguous. This CDR3 has 12 amino acids. V shed 5 bases and J shed 2 bases, with 5 bases lying between them.

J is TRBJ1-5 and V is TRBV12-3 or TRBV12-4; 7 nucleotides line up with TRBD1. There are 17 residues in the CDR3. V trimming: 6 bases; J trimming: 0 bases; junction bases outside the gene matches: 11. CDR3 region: CASRRGQWIYSNQPQHF. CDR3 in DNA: TGTGCCAGCAGGCGGGGACAGTGGATTTATAGCAATCAGCCCCAGCATTTT.

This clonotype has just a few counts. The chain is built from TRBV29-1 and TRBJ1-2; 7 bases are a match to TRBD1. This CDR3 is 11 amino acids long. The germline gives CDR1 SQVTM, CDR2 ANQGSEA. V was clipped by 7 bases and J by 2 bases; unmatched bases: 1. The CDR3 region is CSAGQNYGYTF. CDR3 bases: TGCAGCGCGGGACAGAACTATGGCTACACCTTC.

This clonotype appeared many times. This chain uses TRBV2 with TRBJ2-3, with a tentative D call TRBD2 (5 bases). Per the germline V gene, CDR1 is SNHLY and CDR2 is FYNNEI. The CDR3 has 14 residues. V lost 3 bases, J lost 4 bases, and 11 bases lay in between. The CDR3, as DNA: TGTGCCAGCAGTGACAGTGGGAGACCAGATACGCAGTATTTT. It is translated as CASSDSGRPDTQYF.

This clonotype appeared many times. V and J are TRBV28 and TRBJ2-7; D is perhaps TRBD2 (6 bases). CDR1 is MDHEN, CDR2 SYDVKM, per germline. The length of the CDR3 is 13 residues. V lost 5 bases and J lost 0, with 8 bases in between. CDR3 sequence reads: CASSAGSSYEQYF. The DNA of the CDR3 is TGTGCCAGCAGTGCCGGGAGCTCCTACGAGCAGTACTTC.

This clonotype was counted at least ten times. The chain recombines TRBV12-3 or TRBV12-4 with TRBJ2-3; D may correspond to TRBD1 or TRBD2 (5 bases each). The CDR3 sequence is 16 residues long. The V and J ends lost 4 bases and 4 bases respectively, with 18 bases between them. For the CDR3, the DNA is TGTGCCAGCAGTTCCCTTCAGGGTCACGGGGCAGATACGCAGTATTTT. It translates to CASSSLQGHGADTQYF.

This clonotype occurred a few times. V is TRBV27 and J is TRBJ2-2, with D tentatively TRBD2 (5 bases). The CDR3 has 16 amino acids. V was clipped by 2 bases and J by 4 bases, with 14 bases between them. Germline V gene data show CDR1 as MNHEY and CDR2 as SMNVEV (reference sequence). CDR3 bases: TGTGCCAGCAGTTTACTCTCCCCCGGAGGCACCGGGGAGCTGTTTTTT. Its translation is CASSLLSPGGTGELFF.

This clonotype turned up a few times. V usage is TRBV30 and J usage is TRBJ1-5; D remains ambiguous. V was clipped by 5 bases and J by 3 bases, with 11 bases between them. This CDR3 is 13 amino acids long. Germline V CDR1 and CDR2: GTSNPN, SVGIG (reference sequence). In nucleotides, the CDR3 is TGTGCCTGGGGCGGCGGGTTCAATCAGCCCCAGCATTTT. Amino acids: CAWGGGFNQPQHF. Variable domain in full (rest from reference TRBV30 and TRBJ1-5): SQTIHQWPATLVQPVGSPLSLECTVEGTSNPNLYWYRQAAGRGLQLLFYSVGIGQISSEVPQNLSASRPQDRQFILSSKKLLLSDSGFYLCAWGGGFNQPQHFGDGTRLSIL.

The CDR3 DNA follows: TGCGCCAGCAGCCAAGATCCGTCGGTTCGGGGGCGCGACGAGCAGTACTTC. It specifies CASSQDPSVRGRDEQYF. This chain uses TRBV4-1 with TRBJ2-7, with D perhaps matching TRBD1 or TRBD2 (6 bases each). V lost 0 bases, J lost 5 bases, and 20 bases lay in between. Germline assignment: CDR1 MGHRA and CDR2 YSYEKL. The CDR3 contains 17 residues.

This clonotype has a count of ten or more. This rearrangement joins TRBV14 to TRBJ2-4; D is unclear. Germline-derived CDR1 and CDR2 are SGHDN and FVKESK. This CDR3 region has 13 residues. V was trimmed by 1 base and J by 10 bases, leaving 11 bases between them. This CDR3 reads CASSQGGRGIQYF. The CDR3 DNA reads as TGTGCCAGCAGCCAAGGCGGTAGAGGAATTCAGTACTTC.

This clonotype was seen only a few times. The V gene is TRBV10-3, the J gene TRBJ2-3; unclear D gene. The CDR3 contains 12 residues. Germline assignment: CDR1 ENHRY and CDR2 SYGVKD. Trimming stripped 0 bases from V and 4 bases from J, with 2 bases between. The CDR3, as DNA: TGTGCCATCAGTGAGTCGGCAGATACGCAGTATTTT. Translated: CAISESADTQYF.

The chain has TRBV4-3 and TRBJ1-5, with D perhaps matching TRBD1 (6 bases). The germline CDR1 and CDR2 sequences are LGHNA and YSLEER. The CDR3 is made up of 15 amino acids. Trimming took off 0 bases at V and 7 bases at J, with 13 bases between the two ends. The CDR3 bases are TGCGCCAGCAGCCAAGATGGGGCCAGGGGACAGCCCCAGCATTTT. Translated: CASSQDGARGQPQHF.

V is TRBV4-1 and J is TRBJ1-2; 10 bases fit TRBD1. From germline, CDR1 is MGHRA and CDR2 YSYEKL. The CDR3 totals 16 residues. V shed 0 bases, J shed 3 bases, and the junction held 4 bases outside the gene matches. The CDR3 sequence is CASSQEGTGAYYGYTF. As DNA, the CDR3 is TGCGCCAGCAGCCAAGAGGGGACAGGGGCCTACTATGGCTACACCTTC.

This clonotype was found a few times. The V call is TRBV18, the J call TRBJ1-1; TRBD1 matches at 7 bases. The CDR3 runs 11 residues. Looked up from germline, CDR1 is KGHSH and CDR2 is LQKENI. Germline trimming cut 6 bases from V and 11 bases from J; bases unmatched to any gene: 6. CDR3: CASSPDRPAFF. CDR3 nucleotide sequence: TGTGCCAGCTCGCCGGACAGGCCGGCTTTCTTT. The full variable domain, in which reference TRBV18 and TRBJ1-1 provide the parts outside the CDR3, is NAGVMQNPRHLVRRRGQEARLRCSPMKGHSHVYWYRQLPEEGLKFMVYLQKENIIDESGMPKERFSAEFPKEGPSILRIQQVVRGDSAAYFCASSPDRPAFFGQGTRLTVV.

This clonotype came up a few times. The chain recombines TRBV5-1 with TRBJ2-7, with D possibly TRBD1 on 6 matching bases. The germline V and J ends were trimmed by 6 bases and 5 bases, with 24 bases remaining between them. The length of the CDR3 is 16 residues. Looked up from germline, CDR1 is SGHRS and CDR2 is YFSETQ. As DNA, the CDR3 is TGCGCCAGCACCCCCGGTGGCAGGGGATTTCGGCACGAGCAGTACTTC. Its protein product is CASTPGGRGFRHEQYF.

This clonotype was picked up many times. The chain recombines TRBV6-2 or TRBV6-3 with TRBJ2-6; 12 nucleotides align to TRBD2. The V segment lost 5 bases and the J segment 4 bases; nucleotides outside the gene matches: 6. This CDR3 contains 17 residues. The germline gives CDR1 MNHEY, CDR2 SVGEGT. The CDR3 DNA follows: TGTGCCAGCAGTGCACTAGCGGGGGGATCAGGGGCCAACGTCCTGACTTTC. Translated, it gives CASSALAGGSGANVLTF.

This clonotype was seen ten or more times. CDR3 protein: CASSRAGLAGGRGTDTQYF. CDR3 sequence (DNA): TGTGCCAGCAGCCGGGCGGGACTAGCGGGGGGGAGAGGCACAGATACGCAGTATTTT. The rearrangement links TRBV5-6 to TRBJ2-3; TRBD2 matches 16 bases. J gave up 1 base and V 4 bases, and 9 bases lay outside the gene matches. CDR1 SGHDT and CDR2 YYEEEE come from the germline V gene. The CDR3 is 19 residues long. Full variable domain (missing parts from reference TRBV5-6 and TRBJ2-3): DAGVTQSPTHLIKTRGQQVTLRCSPKSGHDTVSWYQQALGQGPQFIFQYYEEEERQRGNFPDRFSGHQFPNYSSELNVNALLLGDSALYLCASSRAGLAGGRGTDTQYFGPGTRLTVL.

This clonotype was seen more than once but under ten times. The CDR3 protein is CSASRAGSNTGELFF. In nucleotides, the CDR3 is TGCAGTGCTAGTCGAGCGGGGTCGAACACCGGGGAGCTGTTTTTT. The V and J genes are TRBV20-1 and TRBJ2-2, with 7 bases matching TRBD2. Germline CDR1 reads DFQATT; CDR2 reads SNEGSKA (reference sequence). The CDR3 is made up of 15 amino acids. J lost 0 bases, V lost 3 bases, and 4 bases had no gene match.